Listed below are T cell receptor beta chains from one sample, sequenced in a study of blood T cell repertoires in COVID-19. The method was immunoSEQ multiplex PCR; TCRdb's version includes in-frame clones alone and lacks a portion of them. Of 35,000 or so clones listed, around 90% were seen once; the top ten hold 60% to 65%. Sequencing was performed on peripheral blood. The source is a man in his 70s with acute or convalescent COVID-19. Each CDR3 is given with its conserved first and last residue. D genes are given only for firm matches. A row's size may be missing; if present it is once, few, many or a size class.

j_gene,v_gene,abundance,d_gene,CDR3nt,CDR3aa
TRBJ1-2,TRBV7-2,.,TRBD1,TGTGCCAGCAGCCCCCGGCAGGGGGCAGGCTATGGCTACACCTTC,CASSPRQGAGYGYTF
TRBJ2-7,TRBV3-1/TRBV3-2,.,.,TGTGCCAGCAGCCAGACTGGAGAGCAGTACTTC,CASSQTGEQYF
TRBJ2-5,TRBV6-5,once,.,TGTGCCAGCAGCCCCCTCTTAAGCGGTAAAGAGACCCAGTACTTC,CASSPLLSGKETQYF
TRBJ2-5,TRBV18,.,.,TGTGCCAGCTCACCATCCGAGGGAGTGAGGCAAGAGACCCAGTACTTC,CASSPSEGVRQETQYF
TRBJ2-7,TRBV9,.,.,TGTGCCAGCAGCGTAGGCCATACAGGGAGCTACGAGCAGTACTTC,CASSVGHTGSYEQYF
TRBJ2-1,TRBV5-1,.,.,TGCGCCAGCAGCTTGGCCGGGTTTAGCTACAATGAGCAGTTCTTC,CASSLAGFSYNEQFF
TRBJ1-2,TRBV5-6,once,.,TGTGCCAGCAGCTCCTTAGGGAGTACTAACTATGGCTACACCTTC,CASSSLGSTNYGYTF
TRBJ2-2,TRBV27,.,TRBD2,TGTGCCAGCAGTCCTCCTGGCGGGGGGGCCACCGGGGAGCTGTTTTTT,CASSPPGGGATGELFF
TRBJ1-3,TRBV7-8,few,.,TGTGCCAGCGGATTTATACAGCCAAATGGAAACACCATATATTTT,CASGFIQPNGNTIYF
TRBJ2-6,TRBV7-8,.,TRBD2,TGTGCCAGCAGCTTAGCGATTGGGACTACCAACGTCCTGACTTTC,CASSLAIGTTNVLTF
TRBJ1-1,TRBV7-6,few,.,TGTGCCAGCAGCTTAGTCTCGGGTGGCACTGAAGCTTTCTTT,CASSLVSGGTEAFF
TRBJ1-4,TRBV6-2/TRBV6-3,.,TRBD1,TGTGCCAGCAGTGACGCTATCGGGACAGCAATTAATGAAAAACTGTTTTTT,CASSDAIGTAINEKLFF
TRBJ1-1,TRBV6-1,.,.,TGTGCCAGCAGTGAAGCTACCCGAACAGGTGAAGCTTTCTTT,CASSEATRTGEAFF
TRBJ1-5,TRBV6-2/TRBV6-3,.,.,TGTGCCAGCAGTTACCCCCCCACGGGGTATAGCAATCAGCCCCAGCATTTT,CASSYPPTGYSNQPQHF
TRBJ1-1,TRBV7-2,.,.,TGTGCCAGCAGCATTCCCAGTATGTCGAACACTGAAGCTTTCTTT,CASSIPSMSNTEAFF
TRBJ1-3,TRBV20-1,.,.,TGCAGTGCTAGTGCCGGGGGGTTCGTGGCTGGAAACACCATATATTTT,CSASAGGFVAGNTIYF
TRBJ1-3,TRBV5-1,.,.,TGCGCCAGCAGCTTGTTCCGGGGTACTGGAGGAAACACCATATATTTT,CASSLFRGTGGNTIYF
TRBJ2-1,TRBV5-8,once,TRBD2,TGTGCCAGCAGCTTGGCCAGGAGCGGGGGCTACAATGAGCAGTTCTTC,CASSLARSGGYNEQFF
TRBJ1-5,TRBV7-8,.,.,TGTGCCAGCAGCTTAGGGACACCTAGCAATCAGCCCCAGCATTTT,CASSLGTPSNQPQHF
TRBJ2-7,TRBV4-1,.,TRBD2,TGCGCCAGCAGCCAAGAATCCGGACTAGCGATGAACGAGCAGTACTTC,CASSQESGLAMNEQYF
TRBJ2-3,TRBV6-5,few,TRBD1,TGTGCCAGCAGTTATGGACAGGGCCCGGCAGATACGCAGTATTTT,CASSYGQGPADTQYF
TRBJ1-5,TRBV7-2,.,.,TGTGCCAGCAGCGGCTGGGGGGGTAGCAATCAGCCCCAGCATTTT,CASSGWGGSNQPQHF
TRBJ1-5,TRBV11-2,.,.,TGTTCTTGCAAGCATTGTGTTTTCCCAAGCAATCAGCCCCAGCATTTT,CSCKHCVFPSNQPQHF
TRBJ1-1,TRBV10-2,.,TRBD1,TGCGCCAGCAGCCGGACAGGGATTGGGACTGAAGCTTTCTTT,CASSRTGIGTEAFF
TRBJ2-7,TRBV6-1,.,TRBD2,TGTGCCAGCAGTGAAGGGTTTCCGGGAGGGTACGAGCAGTACTTC,CASSEGFPGGYEQYF
TRBJ1-3,TRBV5-6,.,.,TGTGCCAGCAGCTCCGCAGTCGTTACTGGAAACACCATATATTTT,CASSSAVVTGNTIYF
TRBJ2-5,TRBV2,.,.,TGTGCCAGCAGTCTCCCCGGGACTCTCGGCGAGACCCAGTACTTC,CASSLPGTLGETQYF
TRBJ2-5,TRBV5-4,.,TRBD2,TGTGCCAGCAGCACCCGACTAGCGGGGGGGCAAGAGACCCAGTACTTC,CASSTRLAGGQETQYF
TRBJ1-6,TRBV28,.,.,TGTGCCAGCAGTTTACTGGGCAGGGGTGATTCACCCCTCCACTTT,CASSLLGRGDSPLHF
TRBJ1-2,TRBV5-4,.,TRBD1,TGTGCCAGCAGCCGGGACAGCAACTATGGCTACACCTTC,CASSRDSNYGYTF
TRBJ1-4,TRBV3-1/TRBV3-2,.,.,TGTGCCAGCAGCCAAAACAGTCTTGCAACTAATGAAAAACTGTTTTTT,CASSQNSLATNEKLFF
TRBJ1-5,TRBV7-9,.,TRBD1,TGTGCCAGCAGCTCCGGGACAGGGCCTCAGCCCCAGCATTTT,CASSSGTGPQPQHF
TRBJ1-5,TRBV7-2,.,TRBD1,TGTGCCAGCAGCTTTAGGACAGGTTTTGGGGCTCAGCCCCAGCATTTT,CASSFRTGFGAQPQHF
TRBJ2-5,TRBV9,.,TRBD2,TGTGCCAGCAGCGCCGGGACTAGCGGGAGTGGGCTGGAGACCCAGTACTTC,CASSAGTSGSGLETQYF
TRBJ1-1,TRBV6-2/TRBV6-3,.,.,TGTGCCAGCAGTATACTGACAGAAAACACTGAAGCTTTCTTT,CASSILTENTEAFF
TRBJ2-6,TRBV6-2/TRBV6-3,.,TRBD2,TGTGCCAGCAGTGATACTAGCGGGCAAAGCTCTGGGGCCAACGTCCTGACTTTC,CASSDTSGQSSGANVLTF
TRBJ1-3,TRBV5-5,.,TRBD1,TGTGCCAGCAGCTTGGGAGACAGGGGCTCTGGAAACACCATATATTTT,CASSLGDRGSGNTIYF
TRBJ1-1,TRBV6-1,.,.,TGTGCCAGCAGTGCAAGCAGGGGCCCCCGGAGGACTGAAGCTTTCTTT,CASSASRGPRRTEAFF
TRBJ1-2,TRBV7-9,once,TRBD1,TGTGCCAGCAGCGATTCGGACAGGGGCTATGGCTACACCTTC,CASSDSDRGYGYTF
TRBJ2-7,TRBV5-6,few,TRBD1,TGTGCCAGCAGCTCTGGACAGGGTCTCGTGGTAGGCGAGCAGTACTTC,CASSSGQGLVVGEQYF
TRBJ1-6,TRBV7-8,.,.,TGTGCCACCCAGGGGAACTCGGATTCACCCCTCCACTTT,CATQGNSDSPLHF
TRBJ1-2,TRBV3-1/TRBV3-2,.,.,TGTGCCAGCAGCCATAACAGGGATGGCTACACCTTC,CASSHNRDGYTF
TRBJ1-1,TRBV9,.,.,TGTGCCAGCAGCGTGCGACTAGCCGACACTGAAGCTTTCTTT,CASSVRLADTEAFF
TRBJ1-4,TRBV28,.,.,TGTGCCTCCTACACGGGAACTAATGAAAAACTGTTTTTT,CASYTGTNEKLFF
TRBJ2-1,TRBV5-4,.,.,TGTGCCAGCAGCTCCGCGGGGTTAGACAATGAGCAGTTCTTC,CASSSAGLDNEQFF
TRBJ1-2,TRBV28,.,.,TGTGCCAGCAGTAAGCAGGCCGATGGCTACACCTTC,CASSKQADGYTF
TRBJ1-5,TRBV6-5,.,.,TGTGCCAGCAGATCCGGACAGCAGAACAATCAGCCCCAGCATTTT,CASRSGQQNNQPQHF
TRBJ1-4,TRBV6-1,.,.,TGTGCCAGCAGTGAGAGGCGCGGGGGTGGGACTAATGAAAAACTGTTTTTT,CASSERRGGGTNEKLFF
TRBJ2-3,TRBV30,.,.,TGTGCCTTGGACTCCCAAGGGACAGATACGCAGTATTTT,CALDSQGTDTQYF
TRBJ2-1,TRBV18,.,.,TGTGCCAGCTCACCAAGGCGGGTCAATGACTACAATGAGCAGTTCTTC,CASSPRRVNDYNEQFF
TRBJ2-2,TRBV2,few,TRBD2,TGTGCCAGCGAGAGCGGGATCGGGGAGCTGTTTTTT,CASESGIGELFF
TRBJ2-5,TRBV19,.,TRBD1,TGTGCCAGTAGTATAAGGACAGGGGTACAAGAGACCCAGTACTTC,CASSIRTGVQETQYF
TRBJ2-7,TRBV5-6,.,TRBD2,TGTGCCAGCAGCTTGTGGCTAGCGGGGAGCTACGAGCAGTACTTC,CASSLWLAGSYEQYF
TRBJ1-3,TRBV9,once,.,TGTGCCAGCAGCGCCACTCCCAGGGGAAGAGGAAACACCATATATTTT,CASSATPRGRGNTIYF